This note documents a single T cell receptor beta chain sequence. Generated by immunoSEQ multiplex PCR, the TCRdb table keeps only in-frame clones and is missing some. The sample comprises under 95,000 clones, under 90% of which are singletons, and about an eighth rests with the top ten. Indicated time point: pretreatment peripheral blood. Each patient contributed between 1 and 8 total time points of blood mononuclear cells, pretreatment and during treatment. This record belongs to a study of PD-L1 blockade in urothelial cancer. Overall study: Patients commenced intravenous atezolizumab, 1,200 mg every 3 weeks, in the mid-2010s. Males with bladder-origin urothelial cancer constituted about 85% of the 29 patients. Across blood samples, T cells had a median count of 141,255.

CDR3 size: 15 residues. Germline V CDR1 and CDR2: GTSNPN, SVGIG (reference sequence). Trimming shortened V by 3 bases and J by 2 bases, and 15 bases separated the two germline ends. J is TRBJ2-3 and V is TRBV30; D perhaps matches TRBD2 (7 bases). This sequence was found in a man between 60 and 75 years old with urothelial cancer. Sequenced here: PBMCs, sampled around atezolizumab (anti-PD-L1) treatment. The CDR3: CAWRAGGGLTDTQYF. The CDR3 coding sequence is TGTGCCTGGAGGGCTGGCGGGGGCCTCACAGATACGCAGTATTTT.